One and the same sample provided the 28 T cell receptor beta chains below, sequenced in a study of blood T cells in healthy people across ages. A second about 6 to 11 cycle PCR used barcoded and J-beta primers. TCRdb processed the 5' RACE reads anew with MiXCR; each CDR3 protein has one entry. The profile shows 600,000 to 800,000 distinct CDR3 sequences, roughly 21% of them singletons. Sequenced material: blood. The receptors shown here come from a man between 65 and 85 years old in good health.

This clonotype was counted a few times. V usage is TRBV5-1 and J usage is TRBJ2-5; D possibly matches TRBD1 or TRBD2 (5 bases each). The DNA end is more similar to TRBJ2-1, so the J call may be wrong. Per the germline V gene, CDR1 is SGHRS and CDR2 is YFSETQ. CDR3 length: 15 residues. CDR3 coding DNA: TGCGCCAGCAGCACCACCTGGGGGTTTGAGGATGAGCAGTTCTTC. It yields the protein CASSTTWGFEDEQFF.

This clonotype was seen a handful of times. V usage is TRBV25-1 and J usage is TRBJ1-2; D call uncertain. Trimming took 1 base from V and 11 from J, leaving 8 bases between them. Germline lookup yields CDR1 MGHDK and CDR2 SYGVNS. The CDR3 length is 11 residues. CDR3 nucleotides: TGTGCCAGCAGTGAATTGGGGTTTTACACCTTC. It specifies CASSELGFYTF.

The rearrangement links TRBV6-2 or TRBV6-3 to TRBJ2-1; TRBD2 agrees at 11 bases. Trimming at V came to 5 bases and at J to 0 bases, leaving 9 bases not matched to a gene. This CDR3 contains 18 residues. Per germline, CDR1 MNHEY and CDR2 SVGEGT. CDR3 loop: CASSGTGLAVSSYNEQFF. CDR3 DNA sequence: TGTGCCAGCAGTGGGACGGGACTAGCGGTTAGCTCCTACAATGAGCAGTTCTTC.

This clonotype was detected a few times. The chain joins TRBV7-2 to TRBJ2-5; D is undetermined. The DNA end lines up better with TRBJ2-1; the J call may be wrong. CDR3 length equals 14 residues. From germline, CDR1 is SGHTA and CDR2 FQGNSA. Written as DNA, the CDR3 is TGTGCCAGCAGCTTAGCGCCAGCGTCCAATGAGCAGTTCTTC. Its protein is CASSLAPASNEQFF.

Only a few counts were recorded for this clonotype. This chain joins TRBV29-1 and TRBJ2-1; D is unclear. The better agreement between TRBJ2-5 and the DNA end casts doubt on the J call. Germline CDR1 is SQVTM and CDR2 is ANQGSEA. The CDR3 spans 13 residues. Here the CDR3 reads CSVVLTLVRTQYF. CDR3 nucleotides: TGCAGCGTTGTCCTCACCCTTGTTCGGACCCAGTACTTC.

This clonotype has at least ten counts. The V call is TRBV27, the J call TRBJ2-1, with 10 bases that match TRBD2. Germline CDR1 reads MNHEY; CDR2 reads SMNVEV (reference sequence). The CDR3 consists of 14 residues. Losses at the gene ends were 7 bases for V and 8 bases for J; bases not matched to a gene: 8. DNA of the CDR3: TGTGCCAGCACTCCGGCTAGCGGGAGCGATGAGCAGTTCTTC. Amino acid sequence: CASTPASGSDEQFF.

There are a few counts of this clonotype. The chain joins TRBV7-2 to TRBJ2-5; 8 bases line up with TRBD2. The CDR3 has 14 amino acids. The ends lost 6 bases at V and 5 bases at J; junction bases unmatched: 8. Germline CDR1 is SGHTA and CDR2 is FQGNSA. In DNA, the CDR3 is TGTGCCAGCAGACCTAAGCGGGAGTGGGAGACCCAGTACTTC. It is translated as CASRPKREWETQYF.

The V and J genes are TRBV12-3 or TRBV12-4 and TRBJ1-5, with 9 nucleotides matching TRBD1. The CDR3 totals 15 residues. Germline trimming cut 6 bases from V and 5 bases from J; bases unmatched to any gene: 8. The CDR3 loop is CASSLTGGADQPQHF. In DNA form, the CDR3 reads TGTGCCAGCAGCCTTACAGGGGGCGCCGATCAGCCCCAGCATTTT.

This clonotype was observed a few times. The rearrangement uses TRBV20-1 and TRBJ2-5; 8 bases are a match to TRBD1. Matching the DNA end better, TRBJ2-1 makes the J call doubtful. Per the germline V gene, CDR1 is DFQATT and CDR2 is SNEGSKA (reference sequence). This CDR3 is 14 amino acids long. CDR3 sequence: CSARAETGEYEQFF. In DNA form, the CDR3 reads TGCAGTGCTAGAGCTGAGACAGGGGAATATGAGCAGTTCTTC.

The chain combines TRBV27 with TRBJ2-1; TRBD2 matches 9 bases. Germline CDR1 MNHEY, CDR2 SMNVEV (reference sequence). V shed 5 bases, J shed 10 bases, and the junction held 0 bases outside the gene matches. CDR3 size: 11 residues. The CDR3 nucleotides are TGTGCCAGCAGTAGCGGGAGGGAGCAGTTCTTC. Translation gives CASSSGREQFF.

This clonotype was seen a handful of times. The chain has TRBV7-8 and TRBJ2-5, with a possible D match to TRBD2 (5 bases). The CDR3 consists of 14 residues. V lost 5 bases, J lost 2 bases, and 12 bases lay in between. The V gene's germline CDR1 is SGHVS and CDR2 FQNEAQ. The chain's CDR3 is CASSHMRVQETQYF. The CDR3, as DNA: TGTGCCAGCAGCCACATGCGGGTGCAAGAGACCCAGTACTTC.

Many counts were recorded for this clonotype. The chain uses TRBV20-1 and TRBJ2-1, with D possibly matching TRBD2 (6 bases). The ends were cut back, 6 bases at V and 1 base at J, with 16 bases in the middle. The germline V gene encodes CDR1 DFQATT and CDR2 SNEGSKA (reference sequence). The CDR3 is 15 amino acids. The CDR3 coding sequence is TGCAGTGCCATCGGGCGCGGGGTTTCCTACAATGAGCAGTTCTTC. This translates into CSAIGRGVSYNEQFF.

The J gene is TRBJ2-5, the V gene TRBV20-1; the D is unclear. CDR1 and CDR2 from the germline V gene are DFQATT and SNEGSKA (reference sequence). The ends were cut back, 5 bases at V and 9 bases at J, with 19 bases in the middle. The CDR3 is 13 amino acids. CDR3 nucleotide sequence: TGCAGTGCTGCAGACCGCGATTCTTCTGCCCAGTACTTC. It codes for CSAADRDSSAQYF.

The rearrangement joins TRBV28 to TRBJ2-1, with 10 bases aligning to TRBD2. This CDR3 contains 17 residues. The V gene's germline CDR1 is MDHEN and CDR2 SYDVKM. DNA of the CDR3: TGTACCGGCACCTCGACTACTAGCGGGACCCCCTACAATGAGCAGTTCTTC. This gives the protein CTGTSTTSGTPYNEQFF.

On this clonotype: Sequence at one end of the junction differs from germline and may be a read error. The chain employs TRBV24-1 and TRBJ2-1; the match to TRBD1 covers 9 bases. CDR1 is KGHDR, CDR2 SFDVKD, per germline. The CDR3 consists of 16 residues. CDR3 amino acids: CATGDLSTGGDNEQFF. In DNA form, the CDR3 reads TGTGCCACCGGTGATTTGTCGACAGGGGGGGACAATGAGCAGTTCTTC.

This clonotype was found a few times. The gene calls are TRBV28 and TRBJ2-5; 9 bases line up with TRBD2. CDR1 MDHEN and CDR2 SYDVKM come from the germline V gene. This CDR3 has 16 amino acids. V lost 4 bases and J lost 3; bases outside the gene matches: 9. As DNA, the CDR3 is TGTGCCAGCAGTTCCACCGGACTAGCGTCAAAAGAGACCCAGTACTTC. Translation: CASSSTGLASKETQYF.

CDR3 bases: TGTGCCATCAGCGCCGGGACAGGGGAGGGTGGCTACACCTTC. As protein: CAISAGTGEGGYTF. The chain links TRBV10-3 to TRBJ1-2; 10 bases agree with TRBD1. The CDR3 has 14 residues. V lost 6 bases, J lost 7 bases, and 8 bases stayed unmatched. CDR1 and CDR2 (germline): ENHRY, SYGVKD.

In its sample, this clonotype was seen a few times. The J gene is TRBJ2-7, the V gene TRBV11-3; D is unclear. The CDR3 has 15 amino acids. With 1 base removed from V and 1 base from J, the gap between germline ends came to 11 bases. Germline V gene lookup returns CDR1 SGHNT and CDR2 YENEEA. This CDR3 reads CASSLGPTSSYEQYF. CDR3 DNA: TGTGCCAGCAGCTTAGGCCCTACAAGTTCCTACGAGCAGTACTTC.

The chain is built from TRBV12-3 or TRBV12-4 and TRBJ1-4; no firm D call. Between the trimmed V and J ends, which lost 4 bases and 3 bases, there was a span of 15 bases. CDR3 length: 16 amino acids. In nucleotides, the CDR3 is TGTGCCAGCAGTTCTTTATCGGGTTCGGCTAATGAAAAACTGTTTTTT. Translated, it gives CASSSLSGSANEKLFF.

DNA for the CDR3: TGTGCCAGCTCGTCAAAACAGGACTCCTACGAGCAGTACTTC. Residues: CASSSKQDSYEQYF. The V call is TRBV18, the J call TRBJ2-7; TRBD1 is a possible D gene (5 bases). Germline CDR1 and CDR2: KGHSH and LQKENI. The CDR3 sequence is 14 residues long. Trimming removed 6 bases from V and 0 bases from J, with 12 bases in between.

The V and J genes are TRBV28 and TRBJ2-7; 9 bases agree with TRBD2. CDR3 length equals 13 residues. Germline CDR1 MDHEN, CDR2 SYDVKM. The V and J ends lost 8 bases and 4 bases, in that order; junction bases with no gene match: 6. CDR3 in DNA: TGTGCCAGCGGACTAGCGCAACCTTACGAGCAGTACTTC. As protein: CASGLAQPYEQYF.

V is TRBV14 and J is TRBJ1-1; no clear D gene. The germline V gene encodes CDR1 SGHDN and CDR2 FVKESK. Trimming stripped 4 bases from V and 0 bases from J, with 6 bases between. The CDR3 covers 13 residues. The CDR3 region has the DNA TGTGCCAGCAGCCCGACAATGAACACTGAAGCTTTCTTT. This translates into CASSPTMNTEAFF.

The CDR3 nucleotides are TGTGCCAGCAGCTTAGGTAGCGTGGCGGCACCGATCCAAGAGACCCAGTACTTC. Amino acids: CASSLGSVAAPIQETQYF. The chain carries TRBV7-9 and TRBJ2-5; D may be TRBD2 (5 bases). Trimming took off 1 base at V and 1 base at J, with 19 bases between the two ends. Germline V gene data show CDR1 as SEHNR and CDR2 as FQNEAQ (reference sequence). The CDR3 totals 18 residues.

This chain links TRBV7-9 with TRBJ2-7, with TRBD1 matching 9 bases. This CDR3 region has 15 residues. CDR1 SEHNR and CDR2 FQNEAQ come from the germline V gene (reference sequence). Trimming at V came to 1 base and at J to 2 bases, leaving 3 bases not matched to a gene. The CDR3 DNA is TGTGCCAGCAGCTTAGACCGGGACAGGGCCTACGAGCAGTACTTC. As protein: CASSLDRDRAYEQYF.

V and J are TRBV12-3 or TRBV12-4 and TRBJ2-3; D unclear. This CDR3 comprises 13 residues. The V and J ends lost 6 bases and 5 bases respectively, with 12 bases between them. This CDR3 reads CASSLKGKDTQYF. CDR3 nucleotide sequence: TGTGCCAGCAGCCTTAAAGGGAAAGATACGCAGTATTTT.

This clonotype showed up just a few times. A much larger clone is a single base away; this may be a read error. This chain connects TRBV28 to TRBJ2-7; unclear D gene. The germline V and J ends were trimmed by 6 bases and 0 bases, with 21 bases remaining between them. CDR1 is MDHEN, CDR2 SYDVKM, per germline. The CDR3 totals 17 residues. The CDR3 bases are TGTGCCAGCAGCGGCCCGGCGAGGTGGCCTCCCTCCTACGAGCAGTACTTC. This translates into CASSGPARWPPSYEQYF.

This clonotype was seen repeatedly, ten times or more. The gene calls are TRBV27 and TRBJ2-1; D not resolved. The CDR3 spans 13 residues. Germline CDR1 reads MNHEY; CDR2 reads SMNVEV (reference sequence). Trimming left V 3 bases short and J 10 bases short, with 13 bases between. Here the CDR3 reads CASSFLRIGEQFF. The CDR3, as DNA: TGTGCCAGCAGTTTCCTTCGTATCGGAGAGCAGTTCTTC.

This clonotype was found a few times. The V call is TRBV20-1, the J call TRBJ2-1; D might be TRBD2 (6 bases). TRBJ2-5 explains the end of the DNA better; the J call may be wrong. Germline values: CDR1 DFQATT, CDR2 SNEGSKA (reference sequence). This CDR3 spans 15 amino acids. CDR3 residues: CSARGVGRILETQYF. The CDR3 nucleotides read TGCAGTGCTAGAGGGGTCGGGAGAATCCTAGAGACCCAGTACTTC.